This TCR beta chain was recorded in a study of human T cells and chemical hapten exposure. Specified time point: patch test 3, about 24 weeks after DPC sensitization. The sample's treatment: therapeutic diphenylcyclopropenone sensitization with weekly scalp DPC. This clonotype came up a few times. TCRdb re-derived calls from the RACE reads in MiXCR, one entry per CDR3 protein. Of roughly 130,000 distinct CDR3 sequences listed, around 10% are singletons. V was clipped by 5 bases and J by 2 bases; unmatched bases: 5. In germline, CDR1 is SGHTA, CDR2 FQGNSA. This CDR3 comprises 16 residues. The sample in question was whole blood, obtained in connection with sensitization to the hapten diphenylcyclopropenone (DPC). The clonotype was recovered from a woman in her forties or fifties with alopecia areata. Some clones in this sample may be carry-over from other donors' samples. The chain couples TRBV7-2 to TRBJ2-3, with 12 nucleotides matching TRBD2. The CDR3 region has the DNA TGTGCCAGCAGCCCAACTAGCGGGAGGACCACAGATACGCAGTATTTT. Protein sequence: CASSPTSGRTTDTQYF. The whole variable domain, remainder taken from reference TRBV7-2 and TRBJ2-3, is GAGVSQSPSNKVTEKGKDVELRCDPISGHTALYWYRQSLGQGLEFLIYFQGNSAPDKSGLPSDRFSAERTGGSVSTLTIQRTQQEDSAVYLCASSPTSGRTTDTQYFGPGTRLTVL.